The 13 T cell receptor beta chains in this list originate from one sample, sequenced in a study of blood T cells in healthy people across ages. Primed by a sample-barcoded 5' primer and a J-beta primer mix, a second PCR proceeded for about 7 to 11 cycles. Each CDR3 protein is one row after TCRdb ran MiXCR on the 5' RACE reads. The sample shows 1,800,000 or so distinct CDR3 sequences, about two fifths of them seen only once. The sequenced material came from blood. The receptors stem from a human donor in good health.

The DNA of the CDR3 is TGTGCCAGCAGCTTAGGTGGGGACATCACTACCCAGTACTTC. Protein product: CASSLGGDITTQYF. The chain employs TRBV7-9 and TRBJ2-7; D may be TRBD1 (6 bases). This CDR3 region has 14 residues. Germline loops: CDR1 SEHNR, CDR2 FQNEAQ (reference sequence). Trimming removed 1 base from V and 10 bases from J, with 17 bases in between.

The V call is TRBV20-1, the J call TRBJ2-7; 11 bases fit TRBD2. Per the germline V gene, CDR1 is DFQATT and CDR2 is SNEGSKA (reference sequence). The CDR3 sequence is 15 residues long. V was clipped by 3 bases and J by 3 bases; unmatched bases: 7. The DNA for the CDR3 is TGCAGTGCTAGGACTAGCGGGGAGGGGCTCTACGAGCAGTACTTC. It is translated as CSARTSGEGLYEQYF.

This chain uses TRBV9 with TRBJ1-5; TRBD1 aligns across 9 bases. The V and J ends lost 3 bases and 0 bases, in that order; junction bases with no gene match: 10. The CDR3 length is 18 residues. The germline gives CDR1 SGDLS, CDR2 YYNGEE. This CDR3 is CASSGDRDRDYSNQPQHF. The CDR3 DNA is TGTGCCAGCAGCGGAGACCGGGACAGGGACTATAGCAATCAGCCCCAGCATTTT.

The chain employs TRBV7-2 and TRBJ2-7; tentative D call: TRBD2 (7 bases). The ends were cut back, 5 bases at V and 0 bases at J, with 17 bases in the middle. This CDR3 is 16 amino acids long. The germline CDR1 and CDR2 sequences are SGHTA and FQGNSA. CDR3 region: CASSRGGGETSYEQYF. The CDR3 bases are TGTGCCAGCAGCCGCGGAGGGGGGGAAACCTCCTACGAGCAGTACTTC.

The chain combines TRBV29-1 with TRBJ2-5, with D uncertain. The V gene's germline CDR1 is SQVTM and CDR2 ANQGSEA. The CDR3 length is 13 residues. V lost 3 bases and J lost 3, with 11 bases in between. The CDR3 sequence: CSVDWSVEETQYF. Written as DNA, the CDR3 is TGCAGCGTTGACTGGTCGGTTGAAGAGACCCAGTACTTC.

This clonotype was detected only a few times. The gene calls are TRBV28 and TRBJ2-1; D possibly corresponds to TRBD2 (5 bases). Germline V gene sequence: CDR1 MDHEN, CDR2 SYDVKM. The germline V and J ends were trimmed by 2 bases and 0 bases, with 8 bases remaining between them. This CDR3 is built from 15 residues. The CDR3 protein is CASSLMGSSYNEQFF. The CDR3 DNA sequence: TGTGCCAGCAGTTTAATGGGGAGCTCCTACAATGAGCAGTTCTTC.

Concerning this clonotype itself: Germline and junction disagree at one end, which may indicate a read error. The chain combines TRBV4-2 with TRBJ2-1; 9 bases match TRBD2. The CDR3 extends over 19 amino acids. Germline values: CDR1 LGHNA, CDR2 YNFKEQ. CDR3 sequence (DNA): TGTGCCTGCAGCCACCTCGCGGGGGGGACCCCTGCGGCCTACAATGAGCAGTTCTTC. This encodes CACSHLAGGTPAAYNEQFF.

This clonotype was detected only a few times. The chain links TRBV5-5 to TRBJ1-6; 10 bases are a match to TRBD1. This CDR3 has 14 residues. Germline V gene lookup returns CDR1 SGHKS and CDR2 YYEKEE (reference sequence). With 3 bases clipped from V and 12 bases from J, the junction kept 6 bases outside the gene matches. DNA for the CDR3: TGTGCCAGCAGCTCGGGACAGGGGTCTATACCCCTCCACTTT. It encodes CASSSGQGSIPLHF.

The J gene is TRBJ2-1, the V gene TRBV4-2; 14 nucleotides line up with TRBD2. This CDR3 has 16 amino acids. The ends lost 4 bases at V and 9 bases at J; junction bases unmatched: 8. CDR1 and CDR2 from the germline V gene are LGHNA and YNFKEQ. CDR3 residues: CASSRLTSGGAGEQFF. The CDR3 DNA is TGTGCCAGCAGCCGCTTGACTAGCGGGGGGGCCGGTGAGCAGTTCTTC.

This clonotype was observed a handful of times. The CDR3 region has the DNA TGTGCCAGCAGCTTAGCCAGGGATAATGAAAAACTGTTTTTT. This gives the protein CASSLARDNEKLFF. The gene calls are TRBV7-9 and TRBJ1-4; tentative D call: TRBD1 (5 bases). The CDR3 is made up of 14 amino acids. The V gene's germline CDR1 is SEHNR and CDR2 FQNEAQ (reference sequence). V was trimmed by 0 bases and J by 4 bases, leaving 6 bases between them. The full variable domain, with the rest looked up from reference TRBV7-9 and TRBJ1-4, is DTGVSQNPRHKITKRGQNVTFRCDPISEHNRLYWYRQTLGQGPEFLTYFQNEAQLEKSRLLSDRFSAERPKGSFSTLEIQRTEQGDSAMYLCASSLARDNEKLFFGSGTQLSVL.

The chain recombines TRBV12-3 or TRBV12-4 with TRBJ2-1, with 11 bases fitting TRBD2. The ends lost 10 bases at V and 1 base at J; junction bases unmatched: 6. This CDR3 comprises 15 residues. The chain's CDR3 is CATLAGGLSYNEQFF. The CDR3 nucleotides are TGTGCCACCCTAGCGGGGGGCCTTTCCTACAATGAGCAGTTCTTC.

This clonotype was counted a few times. V gene TRBV15 combines with J gene TRBJ2-1, with TRBD2 matching over 8 bases. The CDR3 runs 15 residues. V lost 5 bases to trimming and J lost 1 base; unmatched junction nucleotides: 4. CDR1 LNHNV and CDR2 YYDKDF come from the germline V gene (reference sequence). The CDR3 spells CATSGGGPSYNEQFF. The CDR3 DNA follows: TGTGCCACCAGCGGCGGGGGGCCATCCTACAATGAGCAGTTCTTC.

The chain has TRBV7-9 and TRBJ2-1; 10 nucleotides align to TRBD2. V lost 1 base to trimming and J lost 8 bases; unmatched junction nucleotides: 11. Per the germline V gene, CDR1 is SEHNR and CDR2 is FQNEAQ (reference sequence). The CDR3 has 17 residues. The CDR3 here is CASSLGASGGLWHEQFF. DNA of the CDR3: TGTGCCAGCAGCTTAGGGGCTAGCGGGGGCCTTTGGCATGAGCAGTTCTTC. Complete variable domain (other parts from reference TRBV7-9 and TRBJ2-1): DTGVSQNPRHKITKRGQNVTFRCDPISEHNRLYWYRQTLGQGPEFLTYFQNEAQLEKSRLLSDRFSAERPKGSFSTLEIQRTEQGDSAMYLCASSLGASGGLWHEQFFGPGTRLTVL.